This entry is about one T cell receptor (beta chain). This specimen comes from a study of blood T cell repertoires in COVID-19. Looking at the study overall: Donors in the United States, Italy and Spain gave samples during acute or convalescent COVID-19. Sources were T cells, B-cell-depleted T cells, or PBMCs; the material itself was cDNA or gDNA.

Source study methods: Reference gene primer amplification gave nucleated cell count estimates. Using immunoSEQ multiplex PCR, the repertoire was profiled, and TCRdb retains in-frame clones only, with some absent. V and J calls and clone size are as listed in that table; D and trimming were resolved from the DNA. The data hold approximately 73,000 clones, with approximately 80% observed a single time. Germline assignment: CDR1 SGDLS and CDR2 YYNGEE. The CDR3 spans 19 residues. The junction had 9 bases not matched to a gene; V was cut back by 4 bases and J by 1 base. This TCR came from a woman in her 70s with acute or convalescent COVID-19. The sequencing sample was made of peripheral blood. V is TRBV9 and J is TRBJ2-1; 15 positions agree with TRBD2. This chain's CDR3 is CASSPPPGLAGGSYNEQFF. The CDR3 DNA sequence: TGTGCCAGCAGCCCCCCGCCGGGACTAGCGGGGGGTTCCTACAATGAGCAGTTCTTC.